This record looks at one T cell receptor beta chain sequence and its context. Its cognate antigen has yet to be identified. Per-base qualities were not stored, and no clone one base away is much larger. TCR CDR3 regions were amplified from genomic DNA by multiplex PCR using the deep immunoSEQ assay. Extracted genomic DNA from each cell subset was distributed evenly across all wells of several immunoSEQ 96-well plates, and each plate was treated as a replicate. Each replicate PCR for sorted subsets received about 200 ng genomic DNA, equal to about 30,000 T cell genomes. Purified libraries were measured with a Qubit 3.0 fluorometer, size-checked on a Bioanalyzer 2100, and measured again with the KAPA Library Quantification kit. Every immunoSEQ 96-well plate was sequenced on a dedicated single-read 150-cycle Illumina NextSeq 550 flow cell. The source study handled its data this way. Because only junctional sequences without quality scores were contained in the immunoSEQ output, filtering matching that applied to full-length reads could not be performed. To assign V/J genes and CDR3, sequences were annotated using PyIR, a Python wrapper for IgBLAST v1.9, with IMGT germline references. Any read was removed if the V/J assignment was weak (E-value above 1e-6), the CDR3 was missing, or the read contained stop codons, out-of-frame junctions, or ambiguous translated residues. V3J clonotypes were defined as sequences sharing an identical inferred V gene, J gene, and CDR3 amino acid sequence. The percentage overlap between two repertoires was calculated by dividing the number of shared unique clonotypes by the size of the smaller repertoire. Richness of each repertoire was evaluated using RTK rarefaction, the Chao1 estimator, and Recon v2.1 estimates of unobserved clonotypes. OLGA was used to compute generation probabilities for all TCRbeta clonotypes that the gDNA method yielded from a handful of donors. Entries here come from immuneACCESS through TCRdb and include only in-frame sequences with V and J called. Some clones fail to appear in such tables; in the studies checked, an unresolved V gene covers under half of the shortfall, and the cause of the remainder is unknown. Clonal size and the V and J genes are those of that table, whereas D and trimming came from the DNA. The sample profile shows 2 million to 2.5 million clones; under 97% of them were found once. The ten largest clones represent 0.1% to 0.15% of the sample.

The data are from a study of shared clonotypes between healthy human individuals (dated by TCRdb to 2018 to 2021). Study-level background: A few men and a couple of women, aged 18 to 49 years, made up the cohort. To estimate repertoire size and how much clonotypes are shared between individuals, the study performed deep sequencing of blood TCR repertoires from 4 to 6 healthy adults. For each donor, CD4 naive and CD4 memory were each given three plates, CD8 naive was given two plates, and CD8 memory was given one plate. Leukapheresis yielded between about 0.94 and 8.9 billion PBMCs per donor. Different laboratories and diverse techniques were used to prepare libraries and sequence TCR repertoires, to increase sequencing depth and limit assay-specific biases. Study-level results and caveats: Only blood was sampled, and tissue TCR repertoires likely differ from those in blood. Compared with non-shared clonotypes, clonotypes shared by all four sorted-subset donors had higher generation probabilities. Even with the large sequencing depth, rarefaction of the sorted-subset datasets indicated that sequencing was incomplete. Naive subsets generally had larger estimated clonotype richness than memory subsets did. The small number of donors limited the genetic and exposure-history diversity represented. Sharing across a few donors was observed for 5% to 6.5% of naive CD4, 3% to 3.5% of naive CD8, over 2% of memory CD4, and less than 0.45% of memory CD8 clonotypes. Based on pairwise subsampling, the degree of clonotype sharing among donors was expected to be affected by sequencing depth.

The CDR3, from cysteine to phenylalanine, totals 14 residues. CDR3 DNA only is kept here, 42 bases in frame from base 1. Unmatched junction bases come to 4, with V trimmed by 5 bases and J by 2 bases. The germline V gene provides CDR1 SGHNT and CDR2 YENEEA. The donors were healthy, HIV-negative adults who had no recently reported acute infections or vaccinations. All donors were Caucasian adults living in Nashville, Tennessee, USA. CD4+ T cells were enriched by magnetic negative selection, after which naive cells were positively selected on CD45RA and the negative fraction was taken as the memory subset. Blood was obtained by leukapheresis, after which PBMCs were separated by Ficoll-Histopaque density gradient centrifugation and cryopreserved in liquid nitrogen vapor phase. Purity and quantity of every magnetically sorted T cell population were checked by analytical flow cytometry. Genomic DNA was isolated from each sorted fraction and quantified by UV absorbance on a Nanodrop 2000c.

Sequencing was done on a sample of naive CD4+ T cells sorted from blood. According to the study, the label for this sample's cell subset or site signals: CD45RA+ positively selected. Recombination linked TRBV11-3 to TRBJ2-3; TRBD2 aligns with 7 central bases. The source is a man in his late teens or twenties in good health. The DNA sequence is TGTGCCAGCAGCGCTGGGAGGGCCACAGATACGCAGTATTTT. Its translation is CASSAGRATDTQYF.